Following are 23 T cell receptor beta chains from one sample sequenced in a study of shared clonotypes between healthy human individuals. Profiled with immunoSEQ multiplex PCR; TCRdb holds only in-frame clones, not every one. The data show just under 350,000 clones, about 73% seen once. Sequencing input: memory CD4+ T cells sorted from blood. Subset here: CD45RA-negative fraction. The origin of the receptors is a man aged 25-45 years in good health.

This clone was found once. CDR3 in amino acids: CASSGPGTGSGNTIYF. The CDR3 nucleotides read TGTGCCAGCAGCGGACCTGGGACAGGGTCAGGAAACACCATATATTTT. J is TRBJ1-3 and V is TRBV11-2, with TRBD1 matching 9 bases. Germline trimming cut 5 bases from V and 4 bases from J; bases unmatched to any gene: 9. CDR3 length equals 16 residues. Germline V gene sequence: CDR1 SGHAT, CDR2 FQNNGV. Based on the CDR3 plus reference TRBV11-2 and TRBJ1-3, the full variable domain is EAGVAQSPRYKIIEKRQSVAFWCNPISGHATLYWYQQILGQGPKLLIQFQNNGVVDDSQLPKDRFSAERLKGVDSTLKIQPAKLEDSAVYLCASSGPGTGSGNTIYFGEGSWLTVV.

The chain recombines TRBV6-1 with TRBJ1-1; the match to TRBD1 covers 9 bases. V shed 4 bases, J shed 3 bases, and the junction held 0 bases outside the gene matches. The CDR3 runs 13 residues. Germline V lookup: CDR1 MNHNS, CDR2 SASEGT. The CDR3 DNA is TGTGCCAGCAGTGGGGACAGGGACACTGAAGCTTTCTTT. It is translated as CASSGDRDTEAFF.

The rearrangement links TRBV27 to TRBJ2-1; 8 nucleotides align to TRBD2. Germline trimming cut 9 bases from V and 7 bases from J; bases unmatched to any gene: 8. The CDR3 runs 13 residues. Germline CDR1 reads MNHEY; CDR2 reads SMNVEV (reference sequence). The CDR3 DNA is TGTGCCAGTACAAAGGGCGGGAGGAATGAGCAGTTCTTC. This sequence encodes CASTKGGRNEQFF.

The chain uses TRBV11-1 and TRBJ2-2, with 8 bases that match TRBD1. The junction had 6 bases not matched to a gene; V was cut back by 4 bases and J by 5 bases. Germline CDR1 and CDR2: SGHAT and FQDESV (reference sequence). CDR3 length: 15 residues. This CDR3 reads CASSSQTGGTGELFF. The DNA for the CDR3 is TGTGCCAGCAGCTCCCAAACAGGGGGTACCGGGGAGCTGTTTTTT.

The V call is TRBV9, the J call TRBJ2-3; D may be TRBD1 (5 bases). Germline V CDR1 and CDR2: SGDLS, YYNGEE. V was shortened by 7 bases and J by 2 bases, with 11 bases between the two germline ends. The length of the CDR3 is 13 residues. For the CDR3, the DNA is TGTGCCAGCGCCGACAGATTCACAGATACGCAGTATTTT. It encodes CASADRFTDTQYF.

CDR3 in amino acids: CAWSVGGKYAGYTF. The CDR3 DNA sequence: TGTGCCTGGAGTGTGGGGGGAAAATATGCGGGCTACACCTTC. The genes are TRBV30 and TRBJ1-2; a possible D gene is TRBD1 (5 bases). The CDR3 extends over 14 amino acids. The V end was cut by 0 bases, the J end by 8 bases, with 16 bases between. CDR1 is GTSNPN, CDR2 SVGIG, per germline (reference sequence). Looking up the rest from reference TRBV30 and TRBJ1-2 gives the full variable domain: SQTIHQWPATLVQPVGSPLSLECTVEGTSNPNLYWYRQAAGRGLQLLFYSVGIGQISSEVPQNLSASRPQDRQFILSSKKLLLSDSGFYLCAWSVGGKYAGYTFGSGTRLTVV.

This clone was recorded only once. V usage is TRBV19 and J usage is TRBJ2-2; 15 nucleotides align to TRBD2. Germline trimming cut 10 bases from V and 0 bases from J; bases unmatched to any gene: 6. The CDR3 runs to 17 residues. Germline-derived CDR1 and CDR2 are LNHDA and SQIVND (reference sequence). CDR3 bases: TGTGCCACCGGACTAGCGGGAGGGTGGGCGAACACCGGGGAGCTGTTTTTT. It yields the protein CATGLAGGWANTGELFF.

This rearrangement joins TRBV7-9 to TRBJ2-5, with 9 positions matching TRBD1. CDR3 length: 14 residues. Germline trimming cut 3 bases from V and 5 bases from J; bases unmatched to any gene: 4. Germline CDR1 and CDR2: SEHNR and FQNEAQ (reference sequence). CDR3 region: CASSLTGGGETQYF. The CDR3 DNA follows: TGTGCCAGCAGCTTGACAGGGGGGGGCGAGACCCAGTACTTC.

This clone was detected a few times. V gene TRBV5-1 combines with J gene TRBJ2-2, with 7 bases that match TRBD2. CDR1 is SGHRS and CDR2 is YFSETQ in the germline V gene. Unmatched junction bases numbered 7, after V lost 4 bases and J lost 7 bases. CDR3 length equals 14 residues. In nucleotides, the CDR3 is TGCGCCAGCAGCCGGGACCGGGGGGACGGGGAGCTGTTTTTT. It is translated as CASSRDRGDGELFF.

This rearrangement joins TRBV7-9 to TRBJ2-3; D perhaps matches TRBD2 (6 bases). Germline CDR1 is SEHNR and CDR2 is FQNEAQ (reference sequence). The ends were cut back, 6 bases at V and 1 base at J, with 11 bases in the middle. CDR3 size: 14 residues. CDR3 loop: CASSFRGGTDTQYF. The DNA of the CDR3 is TGTGCCAGCAGTTTTCGCGGGGGCACAGATACGCAGTATTTT.

The chain links TRBV5-1 to TRBJ2-1; possible D gene TRBD2, 6 bases. This CDR3 comprises 13 residues. The V gene lost 0 bases and the J gene lost 8 bases, with 9 bases spanning the gap. Germline V gene data show CDR1 as SGHRS and CDR2 as YFSETQ. CDR3 bases: TGCGCCAGCAGCTTGGGGGACTCCTATGAGCAGTTCTTC. The encoded protein is CASSLGDSYEQFF.

This clone was seen a few times. The chain links TRBV9 to TRBJ1-1; D gene unclear. Trimming took off 0 bases at V and 0 bases at J, with 9 bases between the two ends. Per the germline V gene, CDR1 is SGDLS and CDR2 is YYNGEE. The CDR3 is 15 residues long. The CDR3: CASSVDAAMNTEAFF. Here the CDR3 DNA reads TGTGCCAGCAGCGTAGATGCGGCCATGAACACTGAAGCTTTCTTT. Full variable domain (rest looked up from reference TRBV9 and TRBJ1-1): DSGVTQTPKHLITATGQRVTLRCSPRSGDLSVYWYQQSLDQGLQFLIQYYNGEERAKGNILERFSAQQFPDLHSELNLSSLELGDSALYFCASSVDAAMNTEAFFGQGTRLTVV.

This clone was seen a single time. V gene TRBV19 combines with J gene TRBJ2-7; unclear D gene. Germline V gene data show CDR1 as LNHDA and CDR2 as SQIVND (reference sequence). The CDR3 sequence is 12 residues long. Trimming cost V 5 bases and J 0 bases, with 5 bases left between them. For the CDR3, the DNA is TGTGCCAGTAGTGATTACTCCTACGAGCAGTACTTC. Translating gives CASSDYSYEQYF.

The gene calls are TRBV19 and TRBJ2-1; D unresolved. The CDR3 sequence is 14 residues long. With 3 bases removed from V and 7 bases from J, the gap between germline ends came to 13 bases. Germline V gene data show CDR1 as LNHDA and CDR2 as SQIVND (reference sequence). CDR3 nucleotides: TGTGCCAGTAGTATCTTCCCTCTGGGAAATGAGCAGTTCTTC. This sequence encodes CASSIFPLGNEQFF.

The genes are TRBV11-3 and TRBJ2-1, with TRBD2 matching 11 bases. The CDR3 contains 15 residues. After removal of 3 bases from V and 7 bases from J, the junction contained 5 bases not matched to a gene. Per germline, CDR1 SGHNT and CDR2 YENEEA. CDR3 sequence reads: CASSFSGLAGNEQFF. CDR3 DNA: TGTGCCAGCAGCTTTAGCGGACTAGCGGGTAATGAGCAGTTCTTC.

This clone was picked up a small number of times. Other DNA sequences in the same sample also yield this CDR3. The V and J genes are TRBV20-1 and TRBJ1-5; D is unresolved. The CDR3 extends over 11 amino acids. Trimming stripped 3 bases from V and 2 bases from J, with 2 bases between. The germline V gene encodes CDR1 DFQATT and CDR2 SNEGSKA (reference sequence). The CDR3 sequence: CSARGNQPQHF. The CDR3 DNA reads TGCAGTGCTAGGGGCAATCAGCCCCAGCATTTT.

This rearrangement joins TRBV28 to TRBJ1-2; weak D call: TRBD1 (5 bases). The CDR3 is made up of 14 amino acids. Germline V gene data show CDR1 as MDHEN and CDR2 as SYDVKM. Trimming took off 3 bases at V and 4 bases at J, with 12 bases between the two ends. CDR3 DNA: TGTGCCAGCAGTTTGGGGCAGAGTCCCTATGGCTACACCTTC. Its translation is CASSLGQSPYGYTF.

The V call is TRBV27, the J call TRBJ2-1; D unclear. The CDR3 is made up of 12 amino acids. Trimming pared 6 bases from V and 10 bases from J, leaving 13 bases between. Germline values: CDR1 MNHEY, CDR2 SMNVEV (reference sequence). The CDR3 coding sequence is TGTGCCAGCAGGACTTTGGTTTTCGAGCAGTTCTTC. Translation gives CASRTLVFEQFF.

The chain combines TRBV2 with TRBJ2-7; 8 bases line up with TRBD2. The germline CDR1 and CDR2 sequences are SNHLY and FYNNEI. The ends lost 3 bases at V and 2 bases at J; junction bases unmatched: 3. This CDR3 region has 14 residues. CDR3 coding DNA: TGTGCCAGCAGTGACCTAGCGGGCCCCTACGAGCAGTACTTC. Protein: CASSDLAGPYEQYF. Using reference TRBV2 and TRBJ2-7 for the parts outside the CDR3, the full variable domain is EPEVTQTPSHQVTQMGQEVILRCVPISNHLYFYWYRQILGQKVEFLVSFYNNEISEKSEIFDDQFSVERPDGSNFTLKIRSTKLEDSAMYFCASSDLAGPYEQYFGPGTRLTVT.

The chain links TRBV14 to TRBJ2-2, with D perhaps given as TRBD1 or TRBD2 (5 bases each). The CDR3 totals 21 residues. Germline CDR1 and CDR2: SGHDN and FVKESK. Trimming shortened V by 0 bases and J by 3 bases, and 26 bases separated the two germline ends. CDR3: CASSQEWWQGISRVYTGELFF. The CDR3 DNA reads as TGTGCCAGCAGCCAAGAATGGTGGCAGGGAATATCGCGGGTGTACACCGGGGAGCTGTTTTTT.

The V call is TRBV6-5, the J call TRBJ2-5; 11 bases fit TRBD2. CDR1 is MNHEY, CDR2 SVGAGI, per germline. The J segment lost 2 bases and the V segment lost 5 bases, leaving 4 bases of the junction unmatched. CDR3 size: 15 residues. CDR3 loop: CASSRSGRVQETQYF. CDR3 coding DNA: TGTGCCAGCAGTCGTAGCGGGAGGGTGCAAGAGACCCAGTACTTC.

V and J are TRBV28 and TRBJ2-4, with TRBD1 matching over 7 bases. There are 15 residues in the CDR3. Germline V lookup: CDR1 MDHEN, CDR2 SYDVKM. V lost 5 bases and J lost 4; bases outside the gene matches: 8. As DNA, the CDR3 is TGTGCCAGCAGTGCCACCGGGACAGTTAAAAACATTCAGTACTTC. Amino acids: CASSATGTVKNIQYF.

The chain links TRBV11-2 to TRBJ1-1; D remains ambiguous. In germline, CDR1 is SGHAT, CDR2 FQNNGV. This CDR3 spans 13 amino acids. Trimming left V 3 bases short and J 0 bases short, with 5 bases between. CDR3 DNA: TGTGCCAGCAGCTTGGGTATGAACACTGAAGCTTTCTTT. This translates into CASSLGMNTEAFF.